The rows below give T cell receptor beta chains drawn from one sample of a study of T cells in Graves' hyperthyroidism and ophthalmopathy. TCRdb reanalysed the multiplex PCR reads using MiXCR and keeps one entry per CDR3 protein. The repertoire holds some 600,000 distinct CDR3 sequences, with approximately 13% as singletons. Sequencing used blood. The receptors were sampled from a woman in her twenties or thirties with Graves' hyperthyroidism that later progressed to Graves' ophthalmopathy. Each CDR3 is given with its conserved first and last residue. Each record gives: J gene, V gene, D gene, clone size, CDR3 DNA, CDR3 protein. D genes are given only for firm matches. A clone size is listed for some rows: how often the clone was seen (once, few, many), or a class if it is expanded.

TRBJ1-5 TRBV6-2/TRBV6-3 TRBD1 many TGTGCCAGCGGAGAGGGACAGGGCAATCAGCCCCAGCATTTT CASGEGQGNQPQHF
TRBJ2-5 TRBV7-9 TRBD2 few TGTGCCAGCAGCACACATACCCGGGCGGGAGTTTTGAACTTC CASSTHTRAGVLNF
TRBJ1-2 TRBV6-5 NA many TGTGCCAGCAGTTACTCGATCGGGGACTATGGCTACACCTTC CASSYSIGDYGYTF
TRBJ2-1 TRBV7-3 NA few TGTGCCAGCAGCTTCAGGGGCGATGGGTACAATGAGCAGTTCTTC CASSFRGDGYNEQFF
TRBJ2-7 TRBV20-1 TRBD1 NA TGCAGTGCTACGGGACAGGTCACCTACGAGCAGTACTTC CSATGQVTYEQYF
TRBJ1-4 TRBV5-8 NA NA TGTGCCAGCAGCTATGACTGGAACTCGGAAAAACTGTTTTTT CASSYDWNSEKLFF
TRBJ2-7 TRBV19 NA NA TGTGCCAGTAGTATAGATCGGGTCGGGCTAGGGGAGCAGTACTTC CASSIDRVGLGEQYF
TRBJ2-7 TRBV7-9 NA many TGTGCCAGCAGCTTAGGGGACGAGGACTACGAGCAGTACTTC CASSLGDEDYEQYF
TRBJ1-5 TRBV19 TRBD1 few TGTGCCAGTAGTAGTGCCAGGGGGTCGGTTAATCAGCCCCAGCATTTT CASSSARGSVNQPQHF
TRBJ2-1 TRBV29-1 NA NA TGCAGCGAAAAGGAGGGGAATGAGCAGTTCTTC CSEKEGNEQFF
TRBJ1-1 TRBV6-5 NA NA TGTGCCAGCAGTTCCCGAGGGGTGAACACTGAAGCTTTCTTT CASSSRGVNTEAFF
TRBJ2-7 TRBV6-1 NA few TGTGCCAGCAGTGAAGGAGGAAGGGGCTACGAGCAGTACTTC CASSEGGRGYEQYF
TRBJ2-7 TRBV15 NA many TGTGCCACCAGCAGAGTGAGAGGCGGTTACGAGCAGTACTTC CATSRVRGGYEQYF
TRBJ2-2 TRBV7-9 NA NA TGTGCCAGCAGCTTACCGAGGGTAGGGAACACCGGGGAGCTGTTTTTT CASSLPRVGNTGELFF
TRBJ2-3 TRBV7-3 TRBD1 many TGTGCCAGCAGCTTAACCCCTCGGGACAGGGATAAGGGCACAGATACGCAGTATTTT CASSLTPRDRDKGTDTQYF
TRBJ2-5 TRBV2 TRBD2 many TGTGCCAGCAGTGAACAGGGGACTAGCGGGAACACGGAGACCCAGTACTTC CASSEQGTSGNTETQYF
TRBJ2-2 TRBV4-2 NA NA TGTGCCAGCAGCCAAGATCACGTGGCGGGGAACACCGGGGAGCTGTTTTTT CASSQDHVAGNTGELFF
TRBJ2-2 TRBV30 NA few TGTGCCTGGAGTGTCGGCAGACTCACCGGGGAGCTGTTTTTT CAWSVGRLTGELFF
TRBJ1-1 TRBV10-3 NA many TGTGCCATCAGTGAGTCGGTTGGCTGGACGAACACTGAAGCTTTCTTT CAISESVGWTNTEAFF
TRBJ2-1 TRBV12-3/TRBV12-4 TRBD2 once TGTGCCAGCAGTTTAGGCGGGAGCAACAATGAGCAGTTCTTC CASSLGGSNNEQFF
TRBJ2-3 TRBV9 NA many TGTGCCAGCAGCGGCGAGACAGATACGCAGTATTTT CASSGETDTQYF
TRBJ2-1 TRBV5-1 NA many TGCGCCAGCAGCCCTGGAGTCCGGGTAAAGTACAATGAGCAGTTCTTC CASSPGVRVKYNEQFF
TRBJ1-5 TRBV28 NA many TGTGCCAGCAGTTCCCCGACAGCTACTAATCAGCCCCAGCATTTT CASSSPTATNQPQHF
TRBJ2-3 TRBV30 TRBD2 NA TGTGCCTGGAGTGAGACTAGCGGGAGAGCTCAGTATTTT CAWSETSGRAQYF
TRBJ2-7 TRBV27 NA NA TGTGCCAGCAGTTCCCGGTCTGACGAGCAGTACTTC CASSSRSDEQYF
TRBJ1-5 TRBV12-3/TRBV12-4 NA many TGTGCCAGCAGTTTTGTAGAGTACAACCCCGATAGCAATCAGCCCCAGCATTTT CASSFVEYNPDSNQPQHF
TRBJ2-7 TRBV2 TRBD2 NA TGTGCCAGCAGTGAAAGGGCAGCGGGAGACCACGAGCAGTACTTC CASSERAAGDHEQYF
TRBJ1-2 TRBV28 NA many TGTGCCAGCAGCCTTCGGTTGCAGGGAAGATCGAACTATGGCTACACCTTC CASSLRLQGRSNYGYTF
TRBJ2-3 TRBV24-1 TRBD1 few TGTGCCACCAGTGAAGCCGGGACAGGGGAATTGGATACGCAGTATTTT CATSEAGTGELDTQYF
TRBJ1-2 TRBV6-2/TRBV6-3 TRBD1 many TGTGCCAGCAGTGGCTTACAGGGGGTAGGAGGCTACACCTTC CASSGLQGVGGYTF
TRBJ2-2 TRBV6-1 TRBD2 few TGCGCGGGGGGGGGGAAGTTGGACACCGGGGAGCTGTTTTTT CAGGGKLDTGELFF
TRBJ1-4 TRBV30 NA many TGTGCCTGGAGTGTAAGGGGGATGGCCCTCCGGGGTGAAAAACTGTTTTTT CAWSVRGMALRGEKLFF
TRBJ2-1 TRBV5-1 NA NA TGCGCCAGCAGGGAGAGCTCCTACAATGAGCAGTTCTTC CASRESSYNEQFF
TRBJ2-5 TRBV2 TRBD2 NA TGTGCCAGCGTATTGGGACTAGCGGGACAAGAGACCCAGTACTTC CASVLGLAGQETQYF
TRBJ2-1 TRBV12-3/TRBV12-4 NA many TGTGCCAGCAGTTTTCGGGGGGCATATGAGCAGTTCTTC CASSFRGAYEQFF
TRBJ2-7 TRBV6-1 TRBD1 NA TGTGCCAGCAGGACGCAAAGGGACAGACTCTCCGAGCAGTACTTC CASRTQRDRLSEQYF
TRBJ2-2 TRBV24-1 NA many TGTGCCACCAGTGTGGGCAACACCGGGGAGCTGTTTTTT CATSVGNTGELFF
TRBJ2-1 TRBV2 NA many TGTGCCAGAAGAGCGGAGCGGGTTGGGAGTGAGCAGTTCTTC CARRAERVGSEQFF
TRBJ2-2 TRBV28 TRBD2 many TGTGCCAGCGGGGGACTATCAAACACCGGGGAGCTGTTTTTT CASGGLSNTGELFF
TRBJ2-1 TRBV7-8 NA many TGTGCCAGCAGCTTAGCTTTATTTACTAGTTACAATGAGCAGTTCTTC CASSLALFTSYNEQFF
TRBJ2-2 TRBV24-1 TRBD1 few TGTGCCACCAGCCCCGGACAGGGGGAGGGCGGGGAGCTGTTTTTT CATSPGQGEGGELFF
TRBJ2-3 TRBV7-2 TRBD2 many TGTGCCAGCAGCCTGGACTTCCGCGGGGGAGATACGCAGTATTTT CASSLDFRGGDTQYF
TRBJ1-1 TRBV19 TRBD1 many TGTGCCAGTAGTATAGCTGGGACAGTGGCAACTGAAGCTTTCTTT CASSIAGTVATEAFF
TRBJ1-3 TRBV30 NA NA TGTGCCTGGACCCAGCCTGCGCAGTTAATCTCTGGAAACGCCATATATTTT CAWTQPAQLISGNAIYF